Sequencing of this T cell receptor beta chain was carried out in a study of blood T cells in healthy people across ages. It was with a sample-barcoded 5' primer and a J-beta primer mix that a second PCR of roughly 7 to 12 cycles was run. A tag from a template-switch adaptor with 12 random nucleotides marked each cDNA molecule. TCRdb re-called the 5' RACE reads with MiXCR, one entry per CDR3 protein. The data hold 1.5 million to 2 million distinct CDR3 sequences, with 49% observed a single time. The donors, all healthy, were Caucasians living in Russia, aged about 6 to 100. A minimum of 6 micrograms of total RNA was extracted per sample. This clonotype was observed a single time. Germline V gives CDR1 DFQATT, CDR2 SNEGSKA (reference sequence). Trimming removed 0 bases at V and 5 bases at J, with 13 bases between. This CDR3 region has 14 residues.

The material sequenced was blood. The receptor was isolated from a woman in her 40s in good health. The V gene is TRBV20-1, the J gene TRBJ1-1, with D possibly TRBD1 on 5 matching bases. The CDR3 DNA is TGCAGTGCTAGAGACGCCAGGGTACGAACTGAAGCTTTCTTT. Translation: CSARDARVRTEAFF.